This is a list of T cell receptor beta chains from one sample in a study of T-cell reconstitution after alpha-beta-depleted transplantation in children. Using its own MiXCR run on the PCR reads, TCRdb lists one record per CDR3 protein. The sample lists some 500,000 distinct CDR3 sequences, around 16% occurring once. This sample comprised PBMCs from the stem cell graft donor, obtained from the stem cell graft. The receptors were gathered from a human donor who donated a stem cell graft to a child with acute lymphoblastic leukemia. Each CDR3 is given with its conserved first and last residue. Fields, in order: V gene, D gene, J gene, clone size, CDR3 protein, CDR3 DNA. A D gene is named only where the DNA matches it firmly. Expanded clones get a size class; other rows say once, few or many, or leave the size out.

V gene: TRBV12-3/TRBV12-4; D gene: TRBD2; J gene: TRBJ2-2; clone size: NA; CDR3 protein: CASTLTSGRAGGTGELFF; CDR3 DNA: TGTGCCAGCACCCTAACTAGCGGGAGGGCCGGAGGCACCGGGGAGCTGTTTTTT
V gene: TRBV6-1; D gene: NA; J gene: TRBJ1-4; clone size: NA; CDR3 protein: CASGRARGIATNEKLFF; CDR3 DNA: TGTGCCAGCGGTAGAGCAAGGGGCATCGCAACTAATGAAAAACTGTTTTTT
V gene: TRBV20-1; D gene: TRBD2; J gene: TRBJ2-3; clone size: NA; CDR3 protein: CSARDYVASGRPGTDTQYF; CDR3 DNA: TGCAGTGCTAGAGATTATGTGGCTAGCGGGAGACCTGGCACAGATACGCAGTATTTT
V gene: TRBV29-1; D gene: TRBD2; J gene: TRBJ2-1; clone size: NA; CDR3 protein: CSVHPSGGSYNEQFF; CDR3 DNA: TGCAGCGTCCATCCTAGCGGGGGTTCCTACAATGAGCAGTTCTTC
V gene: TRBV27; D gene: NA; J gene: TRBJ1-3; clone size: NA; CDR3 protein: CASSLYAFDGNTIYF; CDR3 DNA: TGTGCCAGCAGTTTATACGCCTTTGATGGGAACACCATATATTTT
V gene: TRBV6-2/TRBV6-3; D gene: NA; J gene: TRBJ2-1; clone size: few; CDR3 protein: CASSQGSHNEQFF; CDR3 DNA: TGTGCCAGCAGCCAGGGTTCCCACAATGAGCAGTTCTTC
V gene: TRBV5-1; D gene: NA; J gene: TRBJ2-6; clone size: NA; CDR3 protein: CATPSSSGANVLTF; CDR3 DNA: TGCGCCACCCCCTCCAGCTCTGGGGCCAACGTCCTGACTTTC
V gene: TRBV5-1; D gene: TRBD2; J gene: TRBJ2-1; clone size: few; CDR3 protein: CASSAGLAGAYSYNEQFF; CDR3 DNA: TGCGCCAGCAGCGCCGGACTAGCGGGAGCATACTCCTACAATGAGCAGTTCTTC
V gene: TRBV20-1; D gene: NA; J gene: TRBJ2-3; clone size: NA; CDR3 protein: CSASKVTVQNSRTDTQYF; CDR3 DNA: TGCAGTGCTAGCAAGGTCACCGTCCAAAATAGTAGGACAGATACGCAGTATTTT
V gene: TRBV7-2; D gene: NA; J gene: TRBJ2-6; clone size: few; CDR3 protein: CASSLRTSGANVLTF; CDR3 DNA: TGTGCCAGCAGCTTAAGAACCTCTGGGGCCAACGTCCTGACTTTC
V gene: TRBV7-9; D gene: NA; J gene: TRBJ2-3; clone size: NA; CDR3 protein: CANSEHSTDTQYF; CDR3 DNA: TGTGCCAACAGCGAACATAGCACAGATACGCAGTATTTT
V gene: TRBV20-1; D gene: TRBD2; J gene: TRBJ2-7; clone size: few; CDR3 protein: CSAALTGGAYEQYF; CDR3 DNA: TGCAGTGCGGCCCTGACGGGAGGGGCCTACGAGCAGTACTTC
V gene: TRBV29-1; D gene: TRBD1; J gene: TRBJ1-2; clone size: NA; CDR3 protein: CSVPSTGGRGYTF; CDR3 DNA: TGCAGCGTTCCCTCGACAGGGGGCCGTGGCTACACCTTC
V gene: TRBV30; D gene: NA; J gene: TRBJ2-7; clone size: NA; CDR3 protein: CAWNRGGGAIEQYF; CDR3 DNA: TGTGCCTGGAATCGGGGTGGGGGGGCCATTGAGCAGTACTTC
V gene: TRBV6-1; D gene: NA; J gene: TRBJ1-2; clone size: few; CDR3 protein: CASRLTGARGYTF; CDR3 DNA: TGTGCCAGCAGATTGACAGGAGCGCGTGGCTACACCTTC
V gene: TRBV25-1; D gene: NA; J gene: TRBJ1-6; clone size: NA; CDR3 protein: CASSDPRASGNSPLHF; CDR3 DNA: TGTGCCAGCAGTGATCCCAGGGCATCGGGTAATTCACCCCTCCACTTT
V gene: TRBV12-3/TRBV12-4; D gene: NA; J gene: TRBJ1-3; clone size: few; CDR3 protein: CASRTGGPSSGNTIYF; CDR3 DNA: TGTGCCAGCAGAACCGGGGGCCCTTCCTCTGGAAACACCATATATTTT